This entry describes one T cell receptor beta chain. The data stem from a study of blood T cell repertoires in COVID-19. Overall study context: Collection of acute and convalescent COVID-19 samples took place in the United States, Italy and Spain. Nucleic acid was either cDNA or gDNA, and it came from T cells, B-cell-depleted T cells, or PBMCs.

In the original workflow: Amplified reference gene primers provided the basis for estimating nucleated cell counts. Repertoires were generated with immunoSEQ multiplex PCR, while TCRdb's copy carries only in-frame clones and drops some. For V, J and clone size, that table is used; D and trimming come from the DNA. Of under 150,000 clones in the sample, 60% to 85% are singletons; the top ten hold 3.5% to 5%. J gave up 0 bases and V 4 bases, and 3 bases lay outside the gene matches. The CDR3 is made up of 15 amino acids. Germline V CDR1 and CDR2: SGHNT, YYREEE (reference sequence). This receptor was identified in an elderly woman with active or convalescent COVID-19. Sequences were obtained from peripheral blood. V usage is TRBV5-4 and J usage is TRBJ2-7, with 11 bases fitting TRBD2. The CDR3 bases are TGTGCCAGCAGCGGTGGACTAGCGGGCTCCTACGAGCAGTACTTC. This gives the protein CASSGGLAGSYEQYF.